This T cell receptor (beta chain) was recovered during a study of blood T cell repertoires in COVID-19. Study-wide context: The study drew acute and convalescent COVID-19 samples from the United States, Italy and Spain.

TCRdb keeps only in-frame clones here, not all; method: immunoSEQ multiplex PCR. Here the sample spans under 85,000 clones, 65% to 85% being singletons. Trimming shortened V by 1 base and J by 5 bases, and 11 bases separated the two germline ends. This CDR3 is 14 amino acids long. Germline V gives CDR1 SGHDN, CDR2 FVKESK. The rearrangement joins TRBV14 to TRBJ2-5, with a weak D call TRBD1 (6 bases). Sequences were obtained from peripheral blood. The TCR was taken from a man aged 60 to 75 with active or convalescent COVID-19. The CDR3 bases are TGTGCCAGCAGCCAAGCTTGGGGGCTGGAGACCCAGTACTTC. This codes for CASSQAWGLETQYF.